This record looks at one T cell receptor beta chain sequence and its context. No antigen is known for it. The sample originates from a study of shared clonotypes between healthy human individuals. Across the study: Each donor had three CD4 naive, three CD4 memory, two CD8 naive and one CD8 memory plate.

The study's findings and limits: The naive CD4 repertoires of several donors were compared, and approximately 5% of clonotypes were shared.

Per the study methods: Owing to the provision of junction-only sequences devoid of quality scores by immunoSEQ, filtering differed. Sequencing was performed with immunoSEQ multiplex PCR; in TCRdb, only in-frame clones are kept and a portion is missing. That table gives V, J and clone size, and the DNA gave D and trimming. The sample holds about 2.4 million clones, under 95% seen once. Sequencing was carried out using naive CD4+ T cells from PBMCs. This sample's subset: CD45RA+ positively selected. The sequence came from a man between 18 and 29 years old in good health. Some clones in this sample may be carry-over from other donors' samples.

CDR3 residues: CASRPPVNYGYTF. The CDR3 DNA is TGTGCCAGCAGGCCCCCGGTTAACTATGGCTACACCTTC. The rearrangement links TRBV6-5 to TRBJ1-2, with D unclear. Germline-derived CDR1 and CDR2 are MNHEY and SVGAGI. The CDR3 has 13 residues. Trimming pared 6 bases from V and 1 base from J, leaving 9 bases between.